The TCR beta chain under discussion was sequenced for a study of graft-versus-host responses after intestinal transplantation. Study details: Each of the recipients got a multivisceral, liver-intestinal, or isolated intestinal transplant. Uniformly, recipients were administered anti-thymocyte globulin induction with subsequent tacrolimus and steroids for 2 to 3 years. Study conclusions and caveats: The presence of high graft-versus-host to host-versus-graft clonal ratios in allografts characterized patients with graft-donor T cell macrochimerism. Recipient marrow contained GvH clones, some of which appeared first in ileum or blood.

Assay: immunoSEQ multiplex PCR; the TCRdb copy retains only in-frame clones and omits some. The repertoire holds just under 2,500 clones, 93% seen once, with about 1.5% in the top ten. The CDR3 runs 15 residues. The germline gives CDR1 SGDLS, CDR2 YYNGEE. V trimming: 0 bases; J trimming: 6 bases; junction bases outside the gene matches: 8. As regards this clone: Its antigen remains unknown.

This TCR came from a human patient who received an intestinal transplant, so some T cells may come from the graft donor. The sample consisted of PBMCs, taken less than 20 days after intestinal transplant. The genes are TRBV9 and TRBJ2-7, with 8 bases lining up with TRBD2. This chain's CDR3 is CASSVEGTSVGEQYF. CDR3 DNA: TGTGCCAGCAGCGTAGAGGGGACTAGTGTTGGCGAGCAGTACTTC.